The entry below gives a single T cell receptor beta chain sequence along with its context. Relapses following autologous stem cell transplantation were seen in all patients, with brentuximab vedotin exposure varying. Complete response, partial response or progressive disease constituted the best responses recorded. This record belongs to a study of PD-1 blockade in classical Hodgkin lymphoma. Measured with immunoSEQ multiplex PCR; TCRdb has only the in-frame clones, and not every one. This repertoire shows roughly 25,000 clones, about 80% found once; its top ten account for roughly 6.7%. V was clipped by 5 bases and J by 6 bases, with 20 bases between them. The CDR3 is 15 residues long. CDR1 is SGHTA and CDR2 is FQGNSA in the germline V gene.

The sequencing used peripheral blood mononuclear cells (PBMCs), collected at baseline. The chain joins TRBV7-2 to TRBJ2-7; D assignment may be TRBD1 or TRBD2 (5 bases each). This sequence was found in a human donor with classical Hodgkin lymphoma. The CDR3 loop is CASSPMSVTGTEQYF. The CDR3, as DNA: TGTGCCAGCAGCCCCATGAGTGTTACGGGGACCGAGCAGTACTTC.